Shown below are 14 T cell receptor beta chains from a single sample sequenced in a study of regulatory T cells in long-lasting Graves disease. The time point denotes: persistent/refractory GD, antithyroid drugs over 5 years with positive TRAb. PBMC-derived RNA was used for the TCR library. Construction of the TCR beta libraries employed iRepertoire HTBI primers in conjunction with Arm-PCR of CDR3 regions. TCRdb redid the calling of the multiplex PCR reads with MiXCR, one entry per CDR3 protein. The sample lists about 290,000 distinct CDR3 sequences, 20% to 25% seen once, with about 56% in the top ten. The sample here was peripheral blood mononuclear cells (PBMCs), taken when the disease was refractory, from a patient treated with antithyroid drugs. The receptors were sampled from a female donor with Graves disease.

The rearrangement links TRBV6-2 or TRBV6-3 to TRBJ1-4, with a weak D call TRBD1 (5 bases). The CDR3 consists of 15 residues. Germline CDR1 is MNHEY and CDR2 is SVGEGT. The germline V and J ends were trimmed by 1 base and 5 bases, with 11 bases remaining between them. The CDR3 nucleotides read TGTGCCAGCAGTTACTTGGGACCGAAAAATGAAAAACTGTTTTTT. It yields the protein CASSYLGPKNEKLFF.

The V call is TRBV18, the J call TRBJ2-3; D is uncertain. V lost 2 bases and J lost 5, with 11 bases in between. The CDR3 length is 14 residues. Germline assignment: CDR1 KGHSH and CDR2 LQKENI. CDR3 nucleotide sequence: TGTGCCAGCTCACCAGCCCTAAGAGGAGATACGCAGTATTTT. Amino acids: CASSPALRGDTQYF. The full variable domain, in which reference TRBV18 and TRBJ2-3 provide the parts outside the CDR3, is NAGVMQNPRHLVRRRGQEARLRCSPMKGHSHVYWYRQLPEEGLKFMVYLQKENIIDESGMPKERFSAEFPKEGPSILRIQQVVRGDSAAYFCASSPALRGDTQYFGPGTRLTVL.

This clonotype was seen repeatedly, ten times or more. V is TRBV30 and J is TRBJ2-7; D gene ambiguous. Trimming cost V 2 bases and J 3 bases, with 11 bases left between them. The CDR3 sequence is 13 residues long. Germline V gene lookup returns CDR1 GTSNPN and CDR2 SVGIG (reference sequence). The CDR3 here is CAWSLGTRYEQYF. The CDR3 DNA is TGTGCCTGGAGTTTGGGCACTCGCTACGAGCAGTACTTC.

This clonotype has ten or more counts. In nucleotides, the CDR3 is TGTGCCAGCACTCTGACAGCGAGCAATCAGCCCCAGCATTTT. As protein: CASTLTASNQPQHF. V gene TRBV6-1 combines with J gene TRBJ1-5, with a tentative D call TRBD1 (5 bases). The length of the CDR3 is 14 residues. Germline V gene data show CDR1 as MNHNS and CDR2 as SASEGT. Trimming left V 7 bases short and J 1 base short, with 11 bases between.

This CDR3 reads CASSRSRGLNIQYF. The CDR3 coding sequence is TGTGCCAGTAGCCGATCGAGGGGGCTAAACATTCAGTACTTC. The chain is built from TRBV19 and TRBJ2-4; 7 nucleotides match TRBD1. Trimming removed 6 bases from V and 6 bases from J; junction bases left unmatched: 8. Per the germline V gene, CDR1 is LNHDA and CDR2 is SQIVND (reference sequence). This CDR3 is 14 amino acids long.

As to this clonotype: This is likely a read error, given that the CDR3 carries no conserved phenylalanine or tryptophan at its end. This chain connects TRBV18 to TRBJ2-7; TRBD1 matches 10 bases. Germline lookup yields CDR1 KGHSH and CDR2 LQKENI. CDR3 size: 14 residues. V lost 6 bases to trimming and J lost 6 bases; unmatched junction nucleotides: 8. The CDR3: CASSTGTGVFEQYL. Here the CDR3 DNA reads TGTGCCAGCTCGACTGGGACAGGGGTATTCGAGCAGTACCTC.

This clonotype was recorded only once. V is TRBV20-1 and J is TRBJ2-5, with 11 nucleotides matching TRBD1. The CDR3 consists of 17 residues. Germline V gene data show CDR1 as DFQATT and CDR2 as SNEGSKA (reference sequence). Losses at the gene ends were 0 bases for V and 4 bases for J; bases not matched to a gene: 10. The CDR3 coding sequence is TGCAGTGCTAGAGATGATTGGACAGGGGGCTCGGGAGAGACCCAGTACTTC. Translated: CSARDDWTGGSGETQYF.

This clonotype was detected only a few times. The rearrangement joins TRBV27 to TRBJ1-2; D possibly corresponds to TRBD1 (5 bases). Trimming took off 5 bases at V and 4 bases at J, with 11 bases between the two ends. Per germline, CDR1 MNHEY and CDR2 SMNVEV (reference sequence). CDR3 length: 13 amino acids. CDR3 DNA: TGTGCCAGCAGTGCGGCAGGGCTCTATGGCTACACCTTC. Amino acids: CASSAAGLYGYTF.

There are many counts of this clonotype. The J gene is TRBJ2-4, the V gene TRBV18, with 10 nucleotides matching TRBD1. V was pared by 2 bases and J by 0 bases, with 1 base of the junction left unmatched. The CDR3 is 16 amino acids. Germline V gene sequence: CDR1 KGHSH, CDR2 LQKENI. This CDR3 is CASSPGTGAAKNIQYF. Written as DNA, the CDR3 is TGTGCCAGCTCACCAGGGACAGGGGCAGCCAAAAACATTCAGTACTTC.

V is TRBV20-1 and J is TRBJ2-3; D tentatively reads TRBD1 or TRBD2 (6 bases each). V dropped 4 bases and J dropped 2 bases, with 16 bases sitting between them. Germline V gene sequence: CDR1 DFQATT, CDR2 SNEGSKA (reference sequence). The CDR3 is 15 amino acids. The CDR3 nucleotides are TGCAGTGCTATGGGGGGCGGTGGTAACACAGATACGCAGTATTTT. It translates to CSAMGGGGNTDTQYF.

This chain joins TRBV10-3 and TRBJ2-5, with D perhaps matching TRBD2 (6 bases). The V gene lost 6 bases and the J gene lost 5 bases, with 19 bases spanning the gap. CDR1 is ENHRY, CDR2 SYGVKD, per germline. This CDR3 has 15 residues. As DNA, the CDR3 is TGTGCCATCAGCGCCGGAGGGGCCCGGAGGGAGACCCAGTACTTC. It encodes CAISAGGARRETQYF.

This clonotype was seen a few times. The chain carries TRBV12-3 or TRBV12-4 and TRBJ1-2; D perhaps matches TRBD1 (5 bases). Trimming shortened V by 5 bases and J by 8 bases, and 21 bases separated the two germline ends. This CDR3 region has 15 residues. The CDR3 region has the DNA TGTGCCAGCAGTAGTTTTAACGCCGGGGGTGGCGGCTACACCTTC. This gives the protein CASSSFNAGGGGYTF.

This clonotype was counted a few times. This sequence joins TRBV6-1 and TRBJ2-7; TRBD1 aligns across 8 bases. The CDR3 contains 13 residues. Germline V gene sequence: CDR1 MNHNS, CDR2 SASEGT. The junction had 7 bases not matched to a gene; V was cut back by 6 bases and J by 6 bases. The CDR3 nucleotides are TGTGCCAGCAGATTTCAGGGGGCGGGCGAGCAGTACTTC. It is translated as CASRFQGAGEQYF.

This clonotype has a count of ten or more. The V call is TRBV6-1, the J call TRBJ2-5, with TRBD1 matching over 11 bases. The junction had 8 bases not matched to a gene; V was cut back by 6 bases and J by 2 bases. The CDR3 has 16 residues. In germline, CDR1 is MNHNS, CDR2 SASEGT. The CDR3 DNA is TGTGCCAGCAGGATCAAGAGGGACAGGGGGCAAGAGACCCAGTACTTC. Translated, it gives CASRIKRDRGQETQYF.